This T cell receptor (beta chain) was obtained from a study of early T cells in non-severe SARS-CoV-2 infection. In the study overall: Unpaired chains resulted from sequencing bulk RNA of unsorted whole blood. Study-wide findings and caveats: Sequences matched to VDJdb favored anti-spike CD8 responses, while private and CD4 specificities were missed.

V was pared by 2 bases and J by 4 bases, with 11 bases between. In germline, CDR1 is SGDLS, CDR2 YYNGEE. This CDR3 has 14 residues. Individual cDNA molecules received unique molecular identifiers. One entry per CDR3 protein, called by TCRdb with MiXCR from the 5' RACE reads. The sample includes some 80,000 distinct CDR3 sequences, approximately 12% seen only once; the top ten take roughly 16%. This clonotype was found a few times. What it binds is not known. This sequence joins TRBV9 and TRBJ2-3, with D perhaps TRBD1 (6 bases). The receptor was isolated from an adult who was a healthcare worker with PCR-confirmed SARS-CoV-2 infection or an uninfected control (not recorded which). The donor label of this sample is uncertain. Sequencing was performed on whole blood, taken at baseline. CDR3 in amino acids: CASSVQGLPDTQYF. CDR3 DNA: TGTGCCAGCAGCGTGCAGGGGCTCCCAGATACGCAGTATTTT.